The sequence of this TCR beta chain was determined in a study of Ad26.COV2.S vaccination and SARS-CoV-2 variants. Whole-study context: By the intramuscular route, Ad26.COV2.S was given once, or twice 56 days apart. Study-wide results and limits: Reports say spike-specific CD8+ and CD4+ T cell responses covered substantial breadth after vaccination.

Method: immunoSEQ multiplex PCR; TCRdb's copy keeps in-frame clones and lacks some. This sample has about 680,000 clones, with about 89% found just once. The sample holds a few counts of this clone. The target antigen is unknown. The treatment was: approximately 18 received Ad26.COV2.S at low or high dose, single or two shots; roughly 5 received placebo; per-sample allocation not given. Specimens were obtained on day 63 following the first vaccine or placebo injection. Trimming cost V 6 bases and J 5 bases, with 17 bases left between them. The CDR3 consists of 15 residues. Germline V gives CDR1 SNHLY, CDR2 FYNNEI.

The chain joins TRBV2 to TRBJ1-5; D ambiguous. Here the sequenced sample was peripheral blood, taken in a trial of Ad26.COV2.S vaccine versus placebo. The origin of this receptor is a person between 18 and 60 years old who received the Ad26.COV2.S COVID-19 vaccine or a placebo. The CDR3 sequence is CASRARVGGHQPQHF. CDR3 sequence (DNA): TGTGCCAGCAGGGCCCGGGTCGGCGGACATCAGCCCCAGCATTTT.